The T cell receptor beta chain described here comes from a study of beta chain features in type 1 diabetes. Study-wide results and limits: In every one of the four CD4+ subsets, TCRB CDR3s were moderately but significantly shorter in Type 1 diabetes patients. Over-representation of high TCR-expressing cells was a possible consequence of cDNA sequencing.

On this clone itself: Its antigen is currently unknown.

The CDR3 loop spans 16 amino acids. The germline V and J ends were trimmed by 8 bases and 2 bases, with 16 bases remaining between them. CDR1 SNHLY and CDR2 FYNNEI come from the germline V gene. Expressed TCRB transcripts were sequenced, since all the RNA that had been isolated was reverse transcribed. TCRdb keeps only in-frame clones here, not all; method: immunoSEQ multiplex PCR. The profile shows around 70,000 clones, nearly 50% of them singletons. The receptor comes from a young man with type 1 diabetes. The chain joins TRBV2 to TRBJ2-6, with D possibly matching TRBD1 (5 bases). The sequenced sample was central memory CD4+ T cells from blood. In nucleotides, the CDR3 is TGTGCCAGCGCACTTCCGCGGACAACTGGGGCCAACGTCCTGACTTTC. Translating it yields CASALPRTTGANVLTF.